This T cell receptor beta chain appears in the sequencing data of a study of a mutant IDH1 vaccine in newly diagnosed glioma. Whole-study context: Of the patients given treatment, roughly 60% were male and approximately 38% were female, and a mean age of about 44 years was recorded.

Documented time point: week 35, safety follow-up. One vaccine dose held 300 ug of mutant IDH1 20-mer peptide and came with topical imiquimod. Astrocytomas found in donors were new, WHO grade 3 or 4, IDH1-mutant and ATRX-lost. Here immunoSEQ multiplex PCR was the method, and the copy in TCRdb shows in-frame clones only, minus some. The sample has around 30,000 clones; 82% are singletons. The germline V gene encodes CDR1 SGHTA and CDR2 FQGNSA. The CDR3 is 14 residues long. The V end was cut by 0 bases, the J end by 0 bases, with 5 bases between. As to this clone: The antigen is undetermined.

The V and J genes are TRBV7-2 and TRBJ2-5, with unresolved D. This receptor was taken from a woman under 30 with glioma. The sample in question was PBMCs, obtained from a glioma patient whose treatment included an IDH1 peptide vaccine. CDR3 sequence reads: CASSLAANQETQYF. DNA of the CDR3: TGTGCCAGCAGCTTAGCAGCGAACCAAGAGACCCAGTACTTC.